Below, one T cell receptor beta chain is given with its context. Samples of blood were obtained at baseline, on cycle 4 day 1, and on cycle 7 day 1. These data originate in a study of OX40 agonist ivuxolimab in advanced cancers. At the level of the study: Those enrolled were 82.7% male, with a mean age of roughly 62 years and ages from roughly 23 to 80.

The assay was immunoSEQ multiplex PCR, and TCRdb's table has in-frame clones only and misses some. The sample records 70,000 to 85,000 clones, 94% being singletons. Germline V gives CDR1 ENHRY, CDR2 SYGVKD. The CDR3 runs 17 residues. The V segment lost 8 bases and the J segment 5 bases; nucleotides outside the gene matches: 11. The sequence was collected from an adult with an advanced solid tumor such as melanoma, head and neck, liver or kidney cancer. The chain carries TRBV10-3 and TRBJ2-1; the match to TRBD2 covers 14 bases. Sequenced here: CD4+ or CD8+ T cells sorted from blood, sampled in a trial of the OX40 agonist ivuxolimab. CDR3 sequence: CAIAGTSGSPPHNEQFF. The CDR3 DNA reads TGTGCCATCGCAGGGACTAGCGGGAGCCCCCCCCACAATGAGCAGTTCTTC.